The 20 T cell receptor beta chains below come from one sample, sequenced in a study of blood T cell repertoires in COVID-19. Sequencing was performed with immunoSEQ multiplex PCR; in TCRdb, only in-frame clones are kept and a portion is missing. The table has roughly 350,000 clones, over 75% seen once. Sequenced: peripheral blood. The receptors were sampled from a woman in her 30s with COVID-19, enrolled during active disease.

V usage is TRBV6-5 and J usage is TRBJ2-5; a weak D match, TRBD2 (5 bases). CDR1 is MNHEY and CDR2 is SVGAGI in the germline V gene. The length of the CDR3 is 13 residues. V lost 7 bases, J lost 5 bases, and 14 bases lay in between. CDR3 sequence reads: CASKRGVGETQYF. The CDR3 DNA sequence: TGTGCCAGCAAACGGGGTGTGGGGGAGACCCAGTACTTC.

The chain joins TRBV19 to TRBJ2-1; tentative D call: TRBD2 (7 bases). The CDR3 extends over 13 amino acids. CDR1 is LNHDA and CDR2 is SQIVND in the germline V gene (reference sequence). The V and J ends lost 7 bases and 3 bases respectively, with 10 bases between them. CDR3 bases: TGTGCCAGTAAGCGGGACAACTACAATGAGCAGTTCTTC. Protein product: CASKRDNYNEQFF.

This chain joins TRBV5-1 and TRBJ2-7; 7 bases map to TRBD2. J gave up 5 bases and V 0 bases, and 5 bases lay outside the gene matches. This CDR3 has 14 residues. Germline V gene data show CDR1 as SGHRS and CDR2 as YFSETQ. Here the CDR3 DNA reads TGCGCCAGCAGCTTGGCCCTAGCGGCACACGAGCAGTACTTC. Protein product: CASSLALAAHEQYF.

On this clone: Other DNA sequences in the sample encode the same CDR3. The chain links TRBV27 to TRBJ1-5, with D perhaps matching TRBD1 (5 bases). CDR3 length equals 12 residues. CDR1 is MNHEY, CDR2 SMNVEV, per germline (reference sequence). The V and J ends lost 6 bases and 7 bases respectively, with 10 bases between them. CDR3 region: CASRQGGQPQHF. The CDR3 coding sequence is TGTGCCAGCAGGCAGGGTGGGCAGCCCCAGCATTTT.

A single count supports this clone. This sequence joins TRBV30 and TRBJ1-2, with no clear D. Germline V gives CDR1 GTSNPN, CDR2 SVGIG (reference sequence). CDR3 length equals 12 residues. Between the trimmed V and J ends, which lost 6 bases and 3 bases, there was a span of 11 bases. DNA for the CDR3: TGTGCCTGCCCGAAGGAGGACTATGGCTACACCTTC. Translated, it gives CACPKEDYGYTF.

V and J are TRBV4-1 and TRBJ2-7; D perhaps matches TRBD2 (8 bases). In germline, CDR1 is MGHRA, CDR2 YSYEKL. V lost 4 bases, J lost 4 bases, and 26 bases lay in between. The CDR3 length is 18 residues. CDR3: CASSPQGGAAGAVYEQYF. CDR3 nucleotide sequence: TGCGCCAGCAGCCCGCAGGGGGGGGCAGCGGGGGCTGTATACGAGCAGTACTTC.

This sequence joins TRBV11-2 and TRBJ2-5; TRBD2 might be the D (5 bases). Germline values: CDR1 SGHAT, CDR2 FQNNGV. V lost 4 bases and J lost 5, with 14 bases in between. The CDR3 has 14 amino acids. CDR3 DNA sequence: TGTGCCAGCAGCTCCTTAGGGAGTGGGGAGACCCAGTACTTC. The encoded protein is CASSSLGSGETQYF.

This chain joins TRBV28 and TRBJ2-2, with 8 bases that match TRBD1. J gave up 4 bases and V 5 bases, and 18 bases lay outside the gene matches. Germline V gene sequence: CDR1 MDHEN, CDR2 SYDVKM. The CDR3 runs 19 residues. In nucleotides, the CDR3 is TGTGCCAGCAGTCACCATGAAGCGGACAGGGACAGTTGCACCGGGGAGCTGTTTTTT. Its translation is CASSHHEADRDSCTGELFF.

The chain recombines TRBV11-2 with TRBJ2-2; the D gene is possibly TRBD2 (5 bases). CDR3 length equals 15 residues. In germline, CDR1 is SGHAT, CDR2 FQNNGV. V was shortened by 1 base and J by 3 bases, with 9 bases between the two germline ends. CDR3 sequence (DNA): TGTGCCAGCAGCTTAGTCAACGGGGACACCGGGGAGCTGTTTTTT. It encodes CASSLVNGDTGELFF. The full variable domain, rest sourced from reference TRBV11-2 and TRBJ2-2, is EAGVAQSPRYKIIEKRQSVAFWCNPISGHATLYWYQQILGQGPKLLIQFQNNGVVDDSQLPKDRFSAERLKGVDSTLKIQPAKLEDSAVYLCASSLVNGDTGELFFGEGSRLTVL.

The J gene is TRBJ2-7, the V gene TRBV4-1; D is perhaps TRBD1 (6 bases). This CDR3 spans 15 amino acids. Germline CDR1 MGHRA, CDR2 YSYEKL. The V end was cut by 4 bases, the J end by 3 bases, with 16 bases between. The CDR3 DNA is TGCGCCAGCAGCCGGTCGGGACAAACCCTCTACGAGCAGTACTTC. Its translation: CASSRSGQTLYEQYF.

The chain uses TRBV5-4 and TRBJ2-1; D might be TRBD2 (6 bases). From germline, CDR1 is SGHNT and CDR2 YYREEE (reference sequence). Trimming cost V 7 bases and J 8 bases, with 22 bases left between them. The CDR3 totals 15 residues. This chain's CDR3 is CASFTVGTSDYEQFF. DNA of the CDR3: TGTGCCAGCTTCACCGTCGGGACTTCCGATTATGAGCAGTTCTTC.

The genes are TRBV9 and TRBJ2-7, with D possibly TRBD1 on 6 matching bases. V was cut by 3 bases and J by 3 bases, with 13 bases left in between. CDR1 is SGDLS, CDR2 YYNGEE, per germline. This CDR3 has 14 amino acids. The CDR3: CASSGTEDNYEQYF. CDR3 nucleotide sequence: TGTGCCAGCAGCGGGACAGAAGACAACTACGAGCAGTACTTC.

J is TRBJ2-7 and V is TRBV4-1; 11 bases agree with TRBD2. V trimming: 2 bases; J trimming: 5 bases; junction bases outside the gene matches: 2. CDR3 length: 14 amino acids. The germline V gene encodes CDR1 MGHRA and CDR2 YSYEKL. The CDR3 here is CASSQTSGSNEQYF. In DNA, the CDR3 is TGCGCCAGCAGCCAAACTAGCGGGAGCAACGAGCAGTACTTC.

This chain joins TRBV19 and TRBJ2-5; D unresolved. The germline V gene has CDR1 LNHDA and CDR2 SQIVND (reference sequence). This CDR3 has 15 amino acids. With 6 bases removed from V and 4 bases from J, the gap between germline ends came to 18 bases. Here the CDR3 DNA reads TGTGCCAGTAGCCAGACGGCTGTCCCTAGAGAGACCCAGTACTTC. Amino acid sequence: CASSQTAVPRETQYF.

The chain uses TRBV14 and TRBJ2-1, with 10 bases fitting TRBD2. This CDR3 spans 18 amino acids. From germline, CDR1 is SGHDN and CDR2 FVKESK. After removal of 3 bases from V and 0 bases from J, the junction contained 8 bases not matched to a gene. DNA of the CDR3: TGTGCCAGCAGCCACGGGTTAATAGCGGGAGGCTCCTACAATGAGCAGTTCTTC. This encodes CASSHGLIAGGSYNEQFF.

This clone has only a few counts. The rearrangement uses TRBV27 and TRBJ2-7; 8 bases agree with TRBD1. With 6 bases clipped from V and 2 bases from J, the junction kept 12 bases outside the gene matches. CDR3 length: 16 amino acids. The germline CDR1 and CDR2 sequences are MNHEY and SMNVEV (reference sequence). CDR3 sequence reads: CASRPVTGVRTYEQYF. The CDR3 region has the DNA TGTGCCAGCAGGCCGGTGACAGGGGTAAGAACCTACGAGCAGTACTTC.

V and J are TRBV6-5 and TRBJ1-1, with D possibly matching TRBD1 (6 bases). The V gene lost 0 bases and the J gene lost 1 base, with 6 bases spanning the gap. Germline lookup yields CDR1 MNHEY and CDR2 SVGAGI. The CDR3 extends over 14 amino acids. The CDR3 sequence: CASSYSDRNTEAFF. The CDR3 nucleotides read TGTGCCAGCAGTTACTCGGACAGGAACACTGAAGCTTTCTTT.

V and J are TRBV30 and TRBJ1-2; 7 positions agree with TRBD1. The CDR3 runs to 13 residues. In germline, CDR1 is GTSNPN, CDR2 SVGIG (reference sequence). The V segment lost 1 base and the J segment 4 bases; nucleotides outside the gene matches: 3. CDR3 sequence (DNA): TGTGCCTGGAGTGAAAGGGGGCCCTATGGCTACACCTTC. Protein: CAWSERGPYGYTF.

This clone was seen more than once but under ten times. V gene TRBV6-5 combines with J gene TRBJ2-1, with a tentative D call TRBD2 (6 bases). V lost 2 bases and J 5 bases, leaving 16 bases between the germline ends. The CDR3 extends over 16 amino acids. CDR1 and CDR2 from the germline V gene are MNHEY and SVGAGI. For the CDR3, the DNA is TGTGCCAGCAGTTACATAGGTAGAGGGAGGAACAATGAGCAGTTCTTC. This gives the protein CASSYIGRGRNNEQFF.

The chain joins TRBV14 to TRBJ2-1, with 10 bases aligning to TRBD1. Unmatched junction bases numbered 3, after V lost 5 bases and J lost 8 bases. The CDR3 contains 13 residues. The germline CDR1 and CDR2 sequences are SGHDN and FVKESK. This CDR3 reads CASSIGQGDEQFF. As DNA, the CDR3 is TGTGCCAGCAGCATCGGACAGGGGGATGAGCAGTTCTTC. The entire variable domain, with the rest obtained from reference TRBV14 and TRBJ2-1, is as follows: EAGVTQFPSHSVIEKGQTVTLRCDPISGHDNLYWYRRVMGKEIKFLLHFVKESKQDESGMPNNRFLAERTGGTYSTLKVQPAELEDSGVYFCASSIGQGDEQFFGPGTRLTVL.